Below are 14 T cell receptor beta chains sequenced from a single sample in a study of T cells in localized non-small cell lung cancer. The protocol was immunoSEQ multiplex PCR, while the TCRdb copy is restricted to in-frame clones and leaves out a portion. In the table there are 25,000 or so clones, 86% of which are singletons. The sample consisted of peripheral blood, taken before any cancer treatment. These receptors were taken from a female donor of 60 years or more with stage I lung adenocarcinoma.

The CDR3 DNA follows: TGTGCCAGCTATGACAGGATTACAGAGACCCAGTACTTC. Its translation: CASYDRITETQYF. The chain recombines TRBV2 with TRBJ2-5; perhaps TRBD1 as D (6 bases). This CDR3 comprises 13 residues. Germline V lookup: CDR1 SNHLY, CDR2 FYNNEI. The V end was cut by 8 bases, the J end by 4 bases, with 14 bases between.

The chain uses TRBV7-9 and TRBJ1-1; D call uncertain. V was cut by 2 bases and J by 0 bases, with 7 bases left in between. The CDR3 contains 14 residues. Germline V gives CDR1 SEHNR, CDR2 FQNEAQ (reference sequence). The DNA of the CDR3 is TGTGCCAGCAGCTTAACGGGATTGAACACTGAAGCTTTCTTT. Its translation is CASSLTGLNTEAFF.

CDR3 DNA sequence: TGTGCCAGCAGCTCGCCGGGGGCCAGGGGGAACTCCTACGAGCAGTACTTC. It codes for CASSSPGARGNSYEQYF. The rearrangement uses TRBV7-9 and TRBJ2-7; D is perhaps TRBD1 (7 bases). The CDR3 totals 17 residues. Trimming took 4 bases from V and 0 from J, leaving 19 bases between them. Germline loops: CDR1 SEHNR, CDR2 FQNEAQ (reference sequence).

The chain joins TRBV11-2 to TRBJ1-4; a weak D match, TRBD1 (5 bases). The germline gives CDR1 SGHAT, CDR2 FQNNGV. Trimming stripped 4 bases from V and 0 bases from J, with 9 bases between. The CDR3 is 15 amino acids. The CDR3 region has the DNA TGTGCCAGCAGCTCGGGGCCGGCAACTAATGAAAAACTGTTTTTT. This sequence encodes CASSSGPATNEKLFF.

The V gene is TRBV12-5, the J gene TRBJ2-1, with D perhaps matching TRBD2 (5 bases). V shed 4 bases and J shed 5 bases, with 18 bases lying between them. CDR1 LGHNT and CDR2 FRNRAP come from the germline V gene. The CDR3 runs to 16 residues. The DNA for the CDR3 is TGTGCTAGTGGTTGGGAGATGTCGGTCAATAACAATGAGCAGTTCTTC. This codes for CASGWEMSVNNNEQFF.

The chain is built from TRBV5-1 and TRBJ2-3, with TRBD2 matching over 8 bases. V lost 4 bases, J lost 0 bases, and 7 bases stayed unmatched. This CDR3 comprises 16 residues. CDR1 SGHRS and CDR2 YFSETQ come from the germline V gene. The CDR3 bases are TGCGCCAGCAGCCCCCGGGAGGGACAAAGCACAGATACGCAGTATTTT. Amino acids: CASSPREGQSTDTQYF.

The chain is built from TRBV9 and TRBJ2-2, with 13 bases identical to TRBD2. CDR3 length: 18 amino acids. Germline values: CDR1 SGDLS, CDR2 YYNGEE. After removal of 4 bases from V and 4 bases from J, the junction contained 10 bases not matched to a gene. The CDR3 reads CASSPRTSGGPSTGELFF. The CDR3 nucleotides read TGTGCCAGCAGCCCCAGGACTAGCGGGGGACCGAGCACCGGGGAGCTGTTTTTT.

The V gene is TRBV30, the J gene TRBJ2-1; 8 nucleotides match TRBD1. Germline trimming cut 2 bases from V and 4 bases from J; bases unmatched to any gene: 4. CDR3 length: 14 amino acids. Germline CDR1 GTSNPN, CDR2 SVGIG (reference sequence). The CDR3 DNA is TGTGCCTGGAGTCAGGGGGCCACGTACAATGAGCAGTTCTTC. Translating it yields CAWSQGATYNEQFF.

This chain connects TRBV6-1 to TRBJ1-1; maybe TRBD1 (5 bases). This CDR3 has 12 amino acids. V was cut by 6 bases and J by 9 bases, with 14 bases left in between. Germline CDR1 MNHNS, CDR2 SASEGT. The CDR3 protein is CASSYGQGKAFF. For the CDR3, the DNA is TGTGCCAGCAGCTACGGGCAGGGAAAAGCTTTCTTT.

This chain links TRBV5-1 with TRBJ1-1; the D is unclear. The ends were cut back, 4 bases at V and 1 base at J, with 23 bases in the middle. The germline gives CDR1 SGHRS, CDR2 YFSETQ. The CDR3 covers 18 residues. CDR3 sequence: CASSPAFTAPRRNTEAFF. The CDR3 DNA follows: TGCGCCAGCAGCCCCGCATTTACAGCTCCTAGGAGGAACACTGAAGCTTTCTTT.

The V call is TRBV5-1, the J call TRBJ2-1; possibly TRBD2 for D (6 bases). Germline-derived CDR1 and CDR2 are SGHRS and YFSETQ. V shed 4 bases and J shed 2 bases, with 16 bases lying between them. The CDR3 runs 16 residues. The CDR3 loop is CASSGGTSGAYNEQFF. In nucleotides, the CDR3 is TGCGCCAGCAGCGGGGGGACCTCTGGGGCCTACAATGAGCAGTTCTTC.

The J gene is TRBJ1-5, the V gene TRBV7-2; TRBD1 agrees at 9 bases. The junction had 4 bases not matched to a gene; V was cut back by 5 bases and J by 2 bases. The CDR3 is 15 amino acids. Looked up from germline, CDR1 is SGHTA and CDR2 is FQGNSA. The CDR3 sequence is CASSAGQGRNQPQHF. The CDR3 DNA is TGTGCCAGCAGCGCGGGACAGGGACGCAATCAGCCCCAGCATTTT.

The chain recombines TRBV5-4 with TRBJ1-6, with 7 bases fitting TRBD1. This CDR3 region has 17 residues. The germline CDR1 and CDR2 sequences are SGHNT and YYREEE (reference sequence). V trimming: 4 bases; J trimming: 4 bases; junction bases outside the gene matches: 11. CDR3 amino acids: CASSVSGTAKYNSPLHF. For the CDR3, the DNA is TGTGCCAGCAGCGTGTCCGGGACAGCCAAATATAATTCACCCCTCCACTTT.

The genes are TRBV7-9 and TRBJ2-3, with D possibly being TRBD1 or TRBD2 (5 bases each). The germline CDR1 and CDR2 sequences are SEHNR and FQNEAQ (reference sequence). With 5 bases removed from V and 1 base from J, the gap between germline ends came to 19 bases. The CDR3 loop spans 17 amino acids. CDR3 nucleotide sequence: TGTGCCAGCAGCACCCCCCCGGGGCGAGCGGGCACAGATACGCAGTATTTT. Translated, it gives CASSTPPGRAGTDTQYF.